The 18 T cell receptor beta chains below were found in one sample sequenced in a study of CD8 T cell repertoires and HIV-1 epitope variants. Only in-frame clones appear in the TCRdb table, and some are missing; sequencing was by immunoSEQ multiplex PCR. The sample includes some 100,000 clones, almost 75% of them seen just once. The source material was uncultured baseline CD8+ T cells from peripheral blood mononuclear cells (PBMCs). The receptor set was obtained from a male donor with HIV.

This clone has a handful of counts. The chain recombines TRBV29-1 with TRBJ2-5; D is ambiguous. This CDR3 is 12 amino acids long. Germline V gene lookup returns CDR1 SQVTM and CDR2 ANQGSEA. The ends were cut back, 3 bases at V and 5 bases at J, with 10 bases in the middle. DNA of the CDR3: TGCAGCGTTGAGCCTCCGCAGGAGACCCAGTACTTC. Protein sequence: CSVEPPQETQYF.

V gene TRBV11-2 combines with J gene TRBJ1-1, with a tentative D call TRBD1 (5 bases). Per germline, CDR1 SGHAT and CDR2 FQNNGV. The V gene lost 8 bases and the J gene lost 4 bases, with 14 bases spanning the gap. This CDR3 has 13 residues. The DNA of the CDR3 is TGTGCCAGCGGCAGGGTGGGGATCACTGAAGCTTTCTTT. Its translation: CASGRVGITEAFF.

The genes are TRBV15 and TRBJ2-7; 8 positions agree with TRBD2. Trimming took 0 bases from V and 2 from J; bases not matched to a gene: 6. This CDR3 is 16 amino acids long. The germline V gene has CDR1 LNHNV and CDR2 YYDKDF (reference sequence). The CDR3 protein is CATSRDQGLVPYEQYF. CDR3 bases: TGTGCCACCAGCAGAGATCAGGGACTAGTGCCCTACGAGCAGTACTTC.

V usage is TRBV18 and J usage is TRBJ2-1, with TRBD1 matching over 7 bases. CDR1 is KGHSH and CDR2 is LQKENI in the germline V gene. With V trimmed by 6 bases and J by 8 bases, 4 bases remained unmatched. The CDR3 runs to 12 residues. As DNA, the CDR3 is TGTGCCAGCTCCCCTACAGGGGATGAGCAGTTCTTC. Protein: CASSPTGDEQFF.

This chain uses TRBV19 with TRBJ2-1; TRBD2 matches 9 bases. This CDR3 is 15 amino acids long. V lost 1 base and J lost 10; bases outside the gene matches: 8. The germline CDR1 and CDR2 sequences are LNHDA and SQIVND (reference sequence). Here the CDR3 reads CASSIARLAVGEQFF. The CDR3 DNA sequence: TGTGCCAGTAGTATAGCCAGACTAGCGGTGGGGGAGCAGTTCTTC.

The chain joins TRBV2 to TRBJ2-6, with D unclear. This CDR3 is built from 15 residues. Germline V gene sequence: CDR1 SNHLY, CDR2 FYNNEI. The V end lost 6 bases, the J end lost 0 bases, and 9 bases lay between the germline ends. Here the CDR3 DNA reads TGTGCCAGCAGATTGACGGTCTCTGGGGCCAACGTCCTGACTTTC. Amino acid sequence: CASRLTVSGANVLTF.

This clone was found a few times. The chain couples TRBV2 to TRBJ1-5; D is perhaps TRBD1 (5 bases). This CDR3 is built from 14 residues. Deletions cut 4 bases from V and 3 bases from J, with 10 bases between. The germline V gene has CDR1 SNHLY and CDR2 FYNNEI. The CDR3 DNA reads as TGTGCCAGCAGTGGAATGACAGACAATCAGCCCCAGCATTTT. Its protein is CASSGMTDNQPQHF.

V gene TRBV19 combines with J gene TRBJ2-1; no reliable D call. The CDR3 loop spans 15 amino acids. Deletions cut 3 bases from V and 2 bases from J, with 11 bases between. Germline V lookup: CDR1 LNHDA, CDR2 SQIVND (reference sequence). The CDR3 region is CASSILGPTYNEQFF. CDR3 DNA sequence: TGTGCCAGTAGTATTTTAGGACCCACCTACAATGAGCAGTTCTTC.

This clone was detected only a few times. J is TRBJ1-6 and V is TRBV19, with D possibly being TRBD1 (6 bases). Germline CDR1 reads LNHDA; CDR2 reads SQIVND (reference sequence). V dropped 6 bases and J dropped 10 bases, with 13 bases sitting between them. The CDR3 runs to 13 residues. The CDR3 protein is CASRARGISPLHF. Written as DNA, the CDR3 is TGTGCCAGTAGGGCCAGGGGTATATCACCCCTCCACTTT.

The chain carries TRBV19 and TRBJ2-5; TRBD2 matches 7 bases. After removal of 5 bases from V and 5 bases from J, the junction contained 5 bases not matched to a gene. Germline assignment: CDR1 LNHDA and CDR2 SQIVND (reference sequence). The CDR3 sequence is 13 residues long. DNA for the CDR3: TGTGCCAGTAGTGGGGGAGGGTTGGAGACCCAGTACTTC. It codes for CASSGGGLETQYF.

The chain links TRBV10-3 to TRBJ2-5, with 7 bases fitting TRBD2. The germline gives CDR1 ENHRY, CDR2 SYGVKD. The CDR3 extends over 14 amino acids. Trimming took 4 bases from V and 7 from J; bases not matched to a gene: 9. CDR3 sequence reads: CAISVSGPGRTQYF. CDR3 DNA: TGTGCCATCAGTGTTAGCGGGCCGGGAAGGACCCAGTACTTC.

V usage is TRBV19 and J usage is TRBJ2-1; D may be TRBD2 (7 bases). The CDR3 spans 15 residues. Germline V lookup: CDR1 LNHDA, CDR2 SQIVND (reference sequence). With 1 base removed from V and 7 bases from J, the gap between germline ends came to 14 bases. CDR3 loop: CASSIGLGGRNEQFF. For the CDR3, the DNA is TGTGCCAGTAGTATAGGACTGGGGGGGCGGAATGAGCAGTTCTTC. Full variable domain (outside the CDR3, taken from reference TRBV19 and TRBJ2-1): DGGITQSPKYLFRKEGQNVTLSCEQNLNHDAMYWYRQDPGQGLRLIYYSQIVNDFQKGDIAEGYSVSREKKESFPLTVTSAQKNPTAFYLCASSIGLGGRNEQFFGPGTRLTVL.

V gene TRBV7-9 combines with J gene TRBJ2-3; 12 bases are a match to TRBD1. V lost 5 bases to trimming and J lost 6 bases; unmatched junction nucleotides: 6. Germline CDR1 SEHNR, CDR2 FQNEAQ (reference sequence). This CDR3 contains 15 residues. The CDR3 sequence: CASSPGQGARDTQYF. CDR3 in DNA: TGTGCCAGCAGCCCGGGACAGGGGGCGCGGGATACGCAGTATTTT.

This rearrangement joins TRBV4-2 to TRBJ2-1; D is perhaps TRBD1 (5 bases). The CDR3 runs to 14 residues. Between the trimmed V and J ends, which lost 1 base and 9 bases, there was a span of 13 bases. CDR1 and CDR2 from the germline V gene are LGHNA and YNFKEQ. The CDR3, as DNA: TGTGCCAGCAGCCAAGGGCAACAGGAGCTTGAGCAGTTCTTC. The encoded protein is CASSQGQQELEQFF.

Comments on this clone: Other DNA sequences from this sample encode an identical CDR3 as well. This chain uses TRBV27 with TRBJ2-5, with 8 nucleotides matching TRBD1. Germline V lookup: CDR1 MNHEY, CDR2 SMNVEV (reference sequence). This CDR3 has 15 residues. V lost 9 bases to trimming and J lost 4 bases; unmatched junction nucleotides: 13. CDR3 residues: CASSNRRQGLETQYF. CDR3 sequence (DNA): TGTGCCAGTAGTAACCGGAGACAGGGGTTAGAGACCCAGTACTTC.

The chain is built from TRBV5-1 and TRBJ2-3; D remains unclear. Trimming cost V 0 bases and J 2 bases, with 4 bases left between them. CDR3 size: 13 residues. Germline CDR1 SGHRS, CDR2 YFSETQ. CDR3 DNA sequence: TGCGCCAGCAGCTTGGACGCCACAGATACGCAGTATTTT. Protein sequence: CASSLDATDTQYF.

The CDR3 spells CASRLGRAGELFF. For the CDR3, the DNA is TGTGCCAGCAGGCTGGGAAGGGCCGGGGAGCTGTTTTTT. The chain carries TRBV27 and TRBJ2-2; D remains ambiguous. This CDR3 is built from 13 residues. CDR1 is MNHEY and CDR2 is SMNVEV in the germline V gene (reference sequence). Trimming removed 6 bases at V and 6 bases at J, with 11 bases between.

CDR3 nucleotide sequence: TGCAGCGTTAGGATAGGGAATGAAAAACTGTTTTTT. Protein: CSVRIGNEKLFF. The gene calls are TRBV29-1 and TRBJ1-4, with D unclear. Trimming left V 5 bases short and J 5 bases short, with 9 bases between. Per germline, CDR1 SQVTM and CDR2 ANQGSEA. The CDR3 runs to 12 residues.